Detailed here is one T cell receptor beta chain. The data derive from a study of control samples from healthy donors and cancer patients. The data were produced by immunoSEQ multiplex PCR, yet TCRdb's version contains in-frame clones alone and is incomplete. The table has about 150,000 clones, about 94% seen once; the top ten hold 0.65% to 0.75%. The receptor was isolated from a young woman in good health. Sample: blood.

The CDR3 region has the DNA TGTGCCAGCAGTAGTATAGCGGGCCCCTACTACGAGCAGTACTTC. Its translation: CASSSIAGPYYEQYF. The chain combines TRBV27 with TRBJ2-7, with TRBD2 identical over 7 bases. J lost 3 bases, V lost 5 bases, and 10 bases had no gene match. The germline CDR1 and CDR2 sequences are MNHEY and SMNVEV (reference sequence). The CDR3 runs 15 residues.